These 20 T cell receptor beta chains were all obtained from the same sample, sequenced in a study of CD8+ T cells in alopecia areata. Following extraction, RNA underwent reverse transcription to cDNA, which served as the sequencing template. Generated by immunoSEQ multiplex PCR, the TCRdb table keeps only in-frame clones and is missing some. The sample includes more than 150,000 clones, approximately 59% of them seen just once. Sequencing used CD4+ T cells sorted from blood, obtained at week 0. The source of these receptors is a human donor with alopecia areata.

This clone was found once. The chain couples TRBV30 to TRBJ1-5; D is undetermined. The CDR3 extends over 13 amino acids. Germline V lookup: CDR1 GTSNPN, CDR2 SVGIG (reference sequence). The V end was cut by 2 bases, the J end by 0 bases, with 5 bases between. The chain's CDR3 is CAWSSSSNQPQHF. CDR3 coding DNA: TGTGCCTGGAGTTCCTCTAGCAATCAGCCCCAGCATTTT.

J is TRBJ2-7 and V is TRBV4-1; tentatively, D is TRBD1 (5 bases). V was pared by 5 bases and J by 2 bases, with 13 bases between. CDR3 length equals 14 residues. Germline V gene lookup returns CDR1 MGHRA and CDR2 YSYEKL. The CDR3 loop is CASSYSLDTYEQYF. The CDR3 nucleotides read TGCGCCAGCAGCTACTCCTTGGACACCTACGAGCAGTACTTC.

The J gene is TRBJ1-2, the V gene TRBV15; 9 positions agree with TRBD1. Per the germline V gene, CDR1 is LNHNV and CDR2 is YYDKDF (reference sequence). CDR3 size: 14 residues. After removal of 2 bases from V and 8 bases from J, the junction contained 6 bases not matched to a gene. CDR3 loop: CATSRPGQGRGYTF. CDR3 in DNA: TGTGCCACCAGCAGACCCGGACAGGGGAGGGGCTACACCTTC.

This clone was found a few times. The J gene is TRBJ2-7, the V gene TRBV6-1; D unclear. V was cut by 8 bases and J by 3 bases, with 11 bases left in between. The CDR3 extends over 12 amino acids. In germline, CDR1 is MNHNS, CDR2 SASEGT. The CDR3 DNA reads as TGTGCCAGCGCCGGGTCCCACTACGAGCAGTACTTC. Translating it yields CASAGSHYEQYF.

The chain uses TRBV2 and TRBJ2-3; 7 bases are a match to TRBD2. The CDR3 extends over 14 amino acids. Germline assignment: CDR1 SNHLY and CDR2 FYNNEI. V trimming: 7 bases; J trimming: 1 base; junction bases outside the gene matches: 5. The CDR3 region is CASTKSGGTDTQYF. The DNA for the CDR3 is TGTGCCAGCACCAAAAGCGGGGGCACAGATACGCAGTATTTT.

The rearrangement joins TRBV9 to TRBJ2-3; D is undetermined. CDR3 length: 15 amino acids. The ends were cut back, 1 base at V and 2 bases at J, with 11 bases in the middle. The V gene's germline CDR1 is SGDLS and CDR2 YYNGEE. In nucleotides, the CDR3 is TGTGCCAGCAGCGTAAATTGGGGTCCCACAGATACGCAGTATTTT. Amino acid sequence: CASSVNWGPTDTQYF.

This clone was observed once. The genes are TRBV7-2 and TRBJ2-7; D possibly corresponds to TRBD1 (6 bases). Germline V gene sequence: CDR1 SGHTA, CDR2 FQGNSA. Trimming shortened V by 1 base and J by 2 bases, and 12 bases separated the two germline ends. The CDR3 sequence is 15 residues long. In DNA form, the CDR3 reads TGTGCCAGCAGCTTAGTTCCTCAGGGGCCCTACGAGCAGTACTTC. Amino acids: CASSLVPQGPYEQYF.

The CDR3 DNA sequence: TGTGCCAGCAGTTCGGCTTTTGGGAATCCGACCCAGTACTTC. It codes for CASSSAFGNPTQYF. This chain uses TRBV27 with TRBJ2-5; no reliable D call. This CDR3 contains 14 residues. CDR1 is MNHEY, CDR2 SMNVEV, per germline (reference sequence). V lost 4 bases and J 7 bases, leaving 16 bases between the germline ends.

This chain joins TRBV4-1 and TRBJ2-3, with TRBD2 matching 7 bases. This CDR3 comprises 14 residues. V lost 6 bases and J lost 0; bases outside the gene matches: 3. Germline V CDR1 and CDR2: MGHRA, YSYEKL. CDR3 DNA sequence: TGCGCCAGCAGGCTGCGGGGGAGCACAGATACGCAGTATTTT. Encoded protein: CASRLRGSTDTQYF.

The chain combines TRBV6-5 with TRBJ2-7, with 11 bases identical to TRBD1. CDR3 length equals 16 residues. V trimming: 2 bases; J trimming: 3 bases; junction bases outside the gene matches: 6. CDR1 MNHEY and CDR2 SVGAGI come from the germline V gene. The CDR3 sequence is CASSYAGQGGNYEQYF. The CDR3 region has the DNA TGTGCCAGCAGTTACGCGGGACAGGGGGGAAACTACGAGCAGTACTTC.

This clone was picked up a small number of times. This chain joins TRBV7-9 and TRBJ2-5, with TRBD2 matching over 9 bases. Germline loops: CDR1 SEHNR, CDR2 FQNEAQ (reference sequence). This CDR3 region has 15 residues. V shed 4 bases and J 2 bases; nucleotides not matched to a gene: 5. The CDR3 region has the DNA TGTGCCAGCAGCTCGACTAGCGGAATACAAGAGACCCAGTACTTC. Amino acids: CASSSTSGIQETQYF.

The chain links TRBV5-4 to TRBJ2-7; D uncertain. V lost 0 bases and J lost 6, with 13 bases in between. This CDR3 contains 14 residues. Per the germline V gene, CDR1 is SGHNT and CDR2 is YYREEE (reference sequence). In nucleotides, the CDR3 is TGTGCCAGCAGCTTGGTTGGGGAAGTGAGCGAGCAGTACTTC. Translated, it gives CASSLVGEVSEQYF.

V gene TRBV15 combines with J gene TRBJ1-5; D remains unclear. The CDR3 runs to 15 residues. Per the germline V gene, CDR1 is LNHNV and CDR2 is YYDKDF (reference sequence). Trimming shortened V by 1 base and J by 3 bases, and 10 bases separated the two germline ends. CDR3: CATSRAPGSNQPQHF. The CDR3, as DNA: TGTGCCACCAGCAGAGCACCGGGATCCAATCAGCCCCAGCATTTT.

The DNA for the CDR3 is TGCGCCAGCAGCTTGAACAGGCGTAGCTCCTACAATGAGCAGTTCTTC. This encodes CASSLNRRSSYNEQFF. The chain recombines TRBV5-1 with TRBJ2-1; D perhaps matches TRBD1 (5 bases). From germline, CDR1 is SGHRS and CDR2 YFSETQ. V gave up 1 base and J gave up 0 bases, with 11 bases separating them. The CDR3 is 16 amino acids.

The rearrangement joins TRBV10-3 to TRBJ2-5; unclear D gene. Between the trimmed V and J ends, which lost 2 bases and 5 bases, there was a span of 6 bases. Germline V gene lookup returns CDR1 ENHRY and CDR2 SYGVKD. The CDR3 totals 12 residues. The CDR3 protein is CAISEVPETQYF. In nucleotides, the CDR3 is TGTGCCATCAGTGAGGTCCCGGAGACCCAGTACTTC.

The chain employs TRBV7-9 and TRBJ2-5; D perhaps matches TRBD2 (5 bases). This CDR3 is 13 amino acids long. V lost 3 bases to trimming and J lost 5 bases, with 10 bases between them. Germline values: CDR1 SEHNR, CDR2 FQNEAQ (reference sequence). The CDR3 region is CASSFRPGETQYF. CDR3 nucleotide sequence: TGTGCCAGCAGCTTCAGACCGGGGGAGACCCAGTACTTC.

J is TRBJ2-7 and V is TRBV30, with 12 positions matching TRBD1. The V and J ends lost 5 bases and 3 bases, in that order; junction bases with no gene match: 11. The germline V gene encodes CDR1 GTSNPN and CDR2 SVGIG (reference sequence). The CDR3 consists of 16 residues. The DNA of the CDR3 is TGTGCCTGGTGTACCCCCGGGGACAGGGGGCTCTACGAGCAGTACTTC. This translates into CAWCTPGDRGLYEQYF.

This clone was picked up a small number of times. The rearrangement links TRBV2 to TRBJ1-1; D gene unclear. The CDR3 spans 12 residues. In germline, CDR1 is SNHLY, CDR2 FYNNEI. Trimming took off 4 bases at V and 1 base at J, with 4 bases between the two ends. CDR3 region: CASSVKNTEAFF. CDR3 sequence (DNA): TGTGCCAGCAGTGTGAAGAACACTGAAGCTTTCTTT. Filled out from reference TRBV2 and TRBJ1-1, the complete variable domain reads EPEVTQTPSHQVTQMGQEVILRCVPISNHLYFYWYRQILGQKVEFLVSFYNNEISEKSEIFDDQFSVERPDGSNFTLKIRSTKLEDSAMYFCASSVKNTEAFFGQGTRLTVV.

This chain uses TRBV5-4 with TRBJ2-5, with 9 nucleotides matching TRBD1. Germline CDR1 is SGHNT and CDR2 is YYREEE (reference sequence). The CDR3 has 16 residues. The J segment lost 1 base and the V segment lost 4 bases, leaving 8 bases of the junction unmatched. CDR3 sequence reads: CASSPRQGGLQETQYF. The CDR3 DNA follows: TGTGCCAGCAGCCCGAGACAGGGGGGGCTCCAAGAGACCCAGTACTTC.

This clone was seen more than once but under ten times. The chain joins TRBV5-1 to TRBJ1-3, with 10 bases matching TRBD1. Germline V gene sequence: CDR1 SGHRS, CDR2 YFSETQ. The CDR3 runs to 17 residues. The trim removed 0 bases at V and 3 bases at J, leaving 6 bases unmatched. In nucleotides, the CDR3 is TGCGCCAGCAGCTTGGTTCCGGGACAGGGGATTGGAAACACCATATATTTT. The encoded protein is CASSLVPGQGIGNTIYF.